Below, 21 T cell receptor beta chains from the same sample are listed, as sequenced in a study of blood T cells in healthy people across ages. A J-beta primer mix and a sample-barcoded 5' primer were used in a second PCR of roughly 7 to 12 cycles. TCRdb called the 5' RACE reads again in MiXCR, with one record for every CDR3 protein. The sample has about 620,000 distinct CDR3 sequences, over 40% seen once. Input material: blood. These TCRs come from a woman of 80 years or more in good health.

The sample holds a few counts of this clonotype. The chain combines TRBV2 with TRBJ2-7; D perhaps matches TRBD2 (6 bases). Trimming pared 2 bases from V and 1 base from J, leaving 12 bases between. This CDR3 contains 15 residues. Germline CDR1 SNHLY, CDR2 FYNNEI. CDR3 coding DNA: TGTGCCAGCAGTGAACGCCGGGACTTGTCCTACGAGCAGTACTTC. Amino acid sequence: CASSERRDLSYEQYF.

This clonotype has a count of ten or more. The chain links TRBV28 to TRBJ2-3; 7 bases align to TRBD1. Per the germline V gene, CDR1 is MDHEN and CDR2 is SYDVKM. The junction had 6 bases not matched to a gene; V was cut back by 2 bases and J by 1 base. This CDR3 is built from 16 residues. CDR3 nucleotides: TGTGCCAGCAGTTTACCGGGACAGAGTCGCACAGATACGCAGTATTTT. This translates into CASSLPGQSRTDTQYF.

About this clonotype: The junction departs from the called germline gene at one end, perhaps through a read error. The V call is TRBV12-3 or TRBV12-4, the J call TRBJ2-2; D gene unclear. CDR3 length: 15 amino acids. The CDR3 bases are TGTGCCAGCAGCTATAGGGCTCCCAACACTGGGGAGCTGTTTTTT. It encodes CASSYRAPNTGELFF.

This clonotype was seen a single time. This chain links TRBV2 with TRBJ2-3, with D maybe TRBD1 (6 bases). The germline V gene encodes CDR1 SNHLY and CDR2 FYNNEI. The CDR3 sequence is 13 residues long. Trimming took 6 bases from V and 2 from J, leaving 9 bases between them. CDR3 in amino acids: CASSGDTTDTQYF. The CDR3 coding sequence is TGTGCCAGCAGCGGGGACACCACAGATACGCAGTATTTT. Drawing the rest from reference TRBV2 and TRBJ2-3, the complete variable domain is EPEVTQTPSHQVTQMGQEVILRCVPISNHLYFYWYRQILGQKVEFLVSFYNNEISEKSEIFDDQFSVERPDGSNFTLKIRSTKLEDSAMYFCASSGDTTDTQYFGPGTRLTVL.

This rearrangement joins TRBV27 to TRBJ2-7, with unresolved D. The CDR3 loop spans 13 amino acids. The germline V gene has CDR1 MNHEY and CDR2 SMNVEV (reference sequence). V lost 5 bases and J 7 bases, leaving 15 bases between the germline ends. The CDR3 here is CASSLRTVGEQYF. Written as DNA, the CDR3 is TGTGCCAGCAGTCTCCGGACGGTAGGGGAGCAGTACTTC.

The CDR3 DNA reads as TGCAGCGTCAAGGGTCCGGAGAGCTCCTACAATGAGCAGTTCTTC. Amino acid sequence: CSVKGPESSYNEQFF. The V call is TRBV29-1, the J call TRBJ2-1; the D is unclear. Trimming took 6 bases from V and 0 from J, leaving 15 bases between them. Germline lookup yields CDR1 SQVTM and CDR2 ANQGSEA. This CDR3 spans 15 amino acids.

There are many counts of this clonotype. V is TRBV7-2 and J is TRBJ2-1; 7 nucleotides match TRBD2. Germline trimming cut 5 bases from V and 0 bases from J; bases unmatched to any gene: 4. CDR1 and CDR2 from the germline V gene are SGHTA and FQGNSA. The CDR3 is 15 residues long. The CDR3 nucleotides read TGTGCCAGCAGCAAGCGGGAAAGCTCCTACAATGAGCAGTTCTTC. This codes for CASSKRESSYNEQFF.

On this clonotype: A much larger clone differs from this one at a single base, so this may be a read error. This chain uses TRBV7-2 with TRBJ2-5; no definite D call. The J call may be wrong; the DNA end is better matched by TRBJ2-7. Germline loops: CDR1 SGHTA, CDR2 FQGNSA. This CDR3 contains 15 residues. CDR3 loop: CASSLALGVPYEQYF. CDR3 bases: TGTGCCAGCAGCTTAGCGCTTGGGGTCCCCTACGAGCAGTACTTC.

A word on this clonotype: The junction shows a germline mismatch at one end, possibly a read error. The rearrangement links TRBV7-9 to TRBJ2-5; either TRBD1 or TRBD2 may fit D (5 bases each). Germline V gene lookup returns CDR1 SEHNR and CDR2 FQNEAQ (reference sequence). The CDR3 spans 14 residues. DNA of the CDR3: TGTGCCAGCAGTCTTGGTGGGGACCAAGAGACCCCGTACTTC. Translated, it gives CASSLGGDQETPYF.

The gene calls are TRBV20-1 and TRBJ1-3; maybe TRBD1 (5 bases). CDR3 length: 13 residues. The V gene lost 5 bases and the J gene lost 4 bases, with 12 bases spanning the gap. Germline values: CDR1 DFQATT, CDR2 SNEGSKA (reference sequence). This CDR3 is CSAARVTGNTIYF. In DNA, the CDR3 is TGCAGTGCTGCCAGGGTAACGGGAAACACCATATATTTT.

This clonotype was found many times. Here the CDR3 DNA reads TGCAGCGTGGACATAGCCTACGAGCAGTACTTC. Residues: CSVDIAYEQYF. V usage is TRBV29-1 and J usage is TRBJ2-7, with D possibly matching TRBD1 (5 bases). Trimming left V 6 bases short and J 2 bases short, with 8 bases between. Germline V gene sequence: CDR1 SQVTM, CDR2 ANQGSEA. There are 11 residues in the CDR3.

About this clonotype: The junction does not match germline at one end; this may be a read error. The J gene is TRBJ1-1, the V gene TRBV7-9; D ambiguous. The CDR3 covers 14 residues. The germline V gene has CDR1 SEHNR and CDR2 FQNEAQ (reference sequence). The DNA of the CDR3 is TGTGCCAGCAGCTTAGCGTCGATGAACACTGAAGTTTTCTTT. This gives the protein CASSLASMNTEVFF.

Note on this clonotype: A read error may be the cause here, since a much bigger clone is one base away. The V gene is TRBV20-1, the J gene TRBJ2-1, with D maybe TRBD2 (6 bases). V dropped 4 bases and J dropped 3 bases, with 19 bases sitting between them. Germline V gives CDR1 DFQATT, CDR2 SNEGSKA (reference sequence). The CDR3 contains 16 residues. In nucleotides, the CDR3 is TGCAGTGCTATAACCCGAATGGGGACTCACTACAATGAGCAGTTCTTC. It yields the protein CSAITRMGTHYNEQFF.

The J gene is TRBJ2-3, the V gene TRBV20-1, with TRBD2 matching over 13 bases. CDR3 length: 15 amino acids. In germline, CDR1 is DFQATT, CDR2 SNEGSKA (reference sequence). With V trimmed by 5 bases and J by 2 bases, 4 bases remained unmatched. The CDR3 here is CSAELAGGFTDTQYF. CDR3 in DNA: TGCAGTGCTGAACTAGCGGGGGGGTTCACAGATACGCAGTATTTT.

The rearrangement links TRBV7-2 to TRBJ1-6; the D gene is possibly TRBD1 (6 bases). In germline, CDR1 is SGHTA, CDR2 FQGNSA. The CDR3 sequence is 16 residues long. V was cut by 1 base and J by 7 bases, with 14 bases left in between. The CDR3 DNA is TGTGCCAGCAGCTTAGGAACAGGGATTGGAAATTCACCCCTCCACTTT. This sequence encodes CASSLGTGIGNSPLHF. The full variable domain, its missing parts supplied by reference TRBV7-2 and TRBJ1-6, is GAGVSQSPSNKVTEKGKDVELRCDPISGHTALYWYRQSLGQGLEFLIYFQGNSAPDKSGLPSDRFSAERTGGSVSTLTIQRTQQEDSAVYLCASSLGTGIGNSPLHFGNGTRLTVT.

This clonotype was counted only a few times. This chain uses TRBV2 with TRBJ2-1, with D perhaps TRBD2 (6 bases). V lost 6 bases, J lost 7 bases, and 16 bases lay in between. Looked up from germline, CDR1 is SNHLY and CDR2 is FYNNEI. This CDR3 contains 14 residues. CDR3 region: CASRELGGNNEQFF. CDR3 sequence (DNA): TGTGCCAGCAGGGAGCTTGGGGGGAATAATGAGCAGTTCTTC. Based on the CDR3 plus reference TRBV2 and TRBJ2-1, the full variable domain is EPEVTQTPSHQVTQMGQEVILRCVPISNHLYFYWYRQILGQKVEFLVSFYNNEISEKSEIFDDQFSVERPDGSNFTLKIRSTKLEDSAMYFCASRELGGNNEQFFGPGTRLTVL.

This clonotype occurred a few times. V usage is TRBV30 and J usage is TRBJ1-1; D gene uncertain. The CDR3 has 12 residues. Trimming left V 2 bases short and J 9 bases short, with 13 bases between. Looked up from germline, CDR1 is GTSNPN and CDR2 is SVGIG (reference sequence). CDR3 bases: TGTGCCTGGAGTACCTCCGGAACTAAAGCTTTCTTT. Translation: CAWSTSGTKAFF. Using reference TRBV30 and TRBJ1-1 for the parts outside the CDR3, the full variable domain is SQTIHQWPATLVQPVGSPLSLECTVEGTSNPNLYWYRQAAGRGLQLLFYSVGIGQISSEVPQNLSASRPQDRQFILSSKKLLLSDSGFYLCAWSTSGTKAFFGQGTRLTVV.

Turning to this clonotype: Being one base from a much bigger clone, this may be a read error. CDR3 amino acids: CASIAAAGEQYF. CDR3 in DNA: TGTGCCAGCATAGCAGCGGCCGGCGAGCAGTACTTC. J is TRBJ2-4 and V is TRBV27; a weak D match, TRBD2 (5 bases). Judging by the DNA end, TRBJ2-7 fits better; the J call may be wrong. Germline CDR1 reads MNHEY; CDR2 reads SMNVEV (reference sequence). CDR3 length equals 12 residues.

The V and J genes are TRBV20-1 and TRBJ1-1; a weak D match, TRBD1 (5 bases). Germline-derived CDR1 and CDR2 are DFQATT and SNEGSKA (reference sequence). The ends were cut back, 5 bases at V and 1 base at J, with 14 bases in the middle. This CDR3 is built from 14 residues. For the CDR3, the DNA is TGCAGTGCTCGCTCGGGGACGCCGAACACTGAAGCTTTCTTT. Protein: CSARSGTPNTEAFF.

The rearrangement joins TRBV20-1 to TRBJ2-7; 9 bases fit TRBD2. Germline CDR1 is DFQATT and CDR2 is SNEGSKA (reference sequence). The V and J ends lost 3 bases and 4 bases, in that order; junction bases with no gene match: 4. The CDR3 spans 13 residues. CDR3 sequence reads: CSASGSGRYEQYF. The CDR3 nucleotides are TGCAGTGCTAGTGGTAGCGGGAGATACGAGCAGTACTTC.

Worth noting for this clonotype: Given a much more abundant clone one base away, this may be a read error. The chain recombines TRBV11-2 with TRBJ1-2, with TRBD1 as a possible D gene (5 bases). Germline CDR1 SGHAT, CDR2 FQNNGV. Trimming shortened V by 5 bases and J by 5 bases, and 15 bases separated the two germline ends. The CDR3 covers 14 residues. CDR3 nucleotide sequence: TGTGCCAGCAGCCCCCTCGGGGGAGGGTATGGCTACACCTTC. Translated, it gives CASSPLGGGYGYTF.